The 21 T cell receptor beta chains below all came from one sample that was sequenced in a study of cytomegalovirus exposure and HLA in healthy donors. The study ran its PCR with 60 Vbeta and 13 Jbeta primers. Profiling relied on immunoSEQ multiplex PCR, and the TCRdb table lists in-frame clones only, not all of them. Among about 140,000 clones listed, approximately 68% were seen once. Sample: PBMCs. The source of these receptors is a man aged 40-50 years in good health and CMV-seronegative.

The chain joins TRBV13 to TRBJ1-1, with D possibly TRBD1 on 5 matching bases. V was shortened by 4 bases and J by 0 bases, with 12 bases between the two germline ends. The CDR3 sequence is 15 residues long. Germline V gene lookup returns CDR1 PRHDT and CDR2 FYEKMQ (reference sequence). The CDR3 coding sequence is TGTGCCAGCAGCTACCGGGGGGGGGTGAACACTGAAGCTTTCTTT. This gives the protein CASSYRGGVNTEAFF.

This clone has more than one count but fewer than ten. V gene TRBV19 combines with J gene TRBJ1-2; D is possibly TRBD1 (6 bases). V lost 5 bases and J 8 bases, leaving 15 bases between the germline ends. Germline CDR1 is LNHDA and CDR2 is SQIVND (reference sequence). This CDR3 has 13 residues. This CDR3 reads CASSYRDVRGYTF. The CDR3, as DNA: TGTGCCAGTAGTTACAGGGACGTGAGGGGCTACACCTTC.

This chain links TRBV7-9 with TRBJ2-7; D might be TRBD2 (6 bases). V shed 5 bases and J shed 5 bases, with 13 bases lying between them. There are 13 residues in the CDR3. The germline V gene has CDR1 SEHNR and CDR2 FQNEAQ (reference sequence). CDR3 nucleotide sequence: TGTGCCAGCAGCACAGGAGGGTTCAACGAGCAGTACTTC. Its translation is CASSTGGFNEQYF.

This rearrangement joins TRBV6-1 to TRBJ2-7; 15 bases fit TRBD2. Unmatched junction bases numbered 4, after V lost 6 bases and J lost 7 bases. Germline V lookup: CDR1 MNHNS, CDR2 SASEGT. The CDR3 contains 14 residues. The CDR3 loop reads CASRTGLAGGEQYF. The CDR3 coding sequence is TGTGCCAGCAGAACGGGACTAGCGGGAGGAGAGCAGTACTTC.

CDR3 in amino acids: CASSLRTSGGAYEQYF. The CDR3 coding sequence is TGCGCCAGCAGCTTGAGGACTAGCGGGGGGGCCTACGAGCAGTACTTC. This chain links TRBV5-1 with TRBJ2-7; 15 bases align to TRBD2. Germline V CDR1 and CDR2: SGHRS, YFSETQ. The V segment lost 1 base and the J segment 2 bases; nucleotides outside the gene matches: 1. The CDR3 loop spans 16 amino acids.

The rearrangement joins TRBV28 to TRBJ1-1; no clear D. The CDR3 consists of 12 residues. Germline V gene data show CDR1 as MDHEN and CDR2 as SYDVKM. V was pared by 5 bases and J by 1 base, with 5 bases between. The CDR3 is CASSVRNTEAFF. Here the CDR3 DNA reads TGTGCCAGCAGTGTGAGGAACACTGAAGCTTTCTTT.

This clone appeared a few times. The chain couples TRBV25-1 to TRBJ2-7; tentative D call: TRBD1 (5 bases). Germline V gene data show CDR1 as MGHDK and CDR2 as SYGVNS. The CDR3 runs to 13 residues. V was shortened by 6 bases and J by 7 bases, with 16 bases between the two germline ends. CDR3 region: CASSPGQSGEQYF. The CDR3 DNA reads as TGTGCCAGCAGCCCCGGACAAAGTGGGGAGCAGTACTTC.

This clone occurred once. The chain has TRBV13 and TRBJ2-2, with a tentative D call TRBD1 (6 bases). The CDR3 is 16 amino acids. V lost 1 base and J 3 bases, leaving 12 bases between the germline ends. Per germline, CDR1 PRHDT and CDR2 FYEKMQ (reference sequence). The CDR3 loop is CASSLEWGPDTGELFF. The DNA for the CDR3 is TGTGCCAGCAGCTTAGAATGGGGGCCGGACACCGGGGAGCTGTTTTTT.

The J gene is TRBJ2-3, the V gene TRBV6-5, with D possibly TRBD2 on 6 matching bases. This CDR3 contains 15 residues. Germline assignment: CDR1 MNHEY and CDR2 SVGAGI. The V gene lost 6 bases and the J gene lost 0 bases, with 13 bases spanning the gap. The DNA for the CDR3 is TGTGCCAGCAGCCCGGGGGTGCTCAGCACAGATACGCAGTATTTT. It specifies CASSPGVLSTDTQYF.

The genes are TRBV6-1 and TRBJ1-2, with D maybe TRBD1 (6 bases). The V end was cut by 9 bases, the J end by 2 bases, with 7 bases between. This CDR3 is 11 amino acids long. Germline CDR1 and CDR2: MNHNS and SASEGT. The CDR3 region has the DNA TGTGCCAGTACAGGGAACTATGGCTACACCTTC. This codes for CASTGNYGYTF.

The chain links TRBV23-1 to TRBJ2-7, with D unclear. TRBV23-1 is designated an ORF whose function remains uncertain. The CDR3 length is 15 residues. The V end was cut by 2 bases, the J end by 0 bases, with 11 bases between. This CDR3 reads CASSQRSDSSYEQYF. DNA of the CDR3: TGCGCCAGCAGTCAACGCAGCGATTCCTCCTACGAGCAGTACTTC.

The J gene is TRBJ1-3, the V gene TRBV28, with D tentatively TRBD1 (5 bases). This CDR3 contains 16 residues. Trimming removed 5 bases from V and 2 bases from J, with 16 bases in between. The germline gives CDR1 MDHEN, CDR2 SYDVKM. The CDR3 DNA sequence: TGTGCCAGCAGTCCTACCCTAGTCAGGGCTGGAAACACCATATATTTT. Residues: CASSPTLVRAGNTIYF.

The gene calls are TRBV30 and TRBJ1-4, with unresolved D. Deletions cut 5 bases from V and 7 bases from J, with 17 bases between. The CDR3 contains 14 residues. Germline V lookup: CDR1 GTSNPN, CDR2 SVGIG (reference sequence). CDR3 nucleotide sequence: TGTGCCTGGTCCGCCAGGCGAGATACTGAAAAACTGTTTTTT. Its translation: CAWSARRDTEKLFF.

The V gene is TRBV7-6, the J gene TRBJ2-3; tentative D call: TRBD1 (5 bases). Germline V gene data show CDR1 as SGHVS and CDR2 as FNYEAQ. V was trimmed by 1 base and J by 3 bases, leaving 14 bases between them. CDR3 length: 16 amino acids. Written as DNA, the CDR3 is TGTGCCAGCAGCTTAGTCAGGGTTGATGGAACAGATACGCAGTATTTT. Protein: CASSLVRVDGTDTQYF.

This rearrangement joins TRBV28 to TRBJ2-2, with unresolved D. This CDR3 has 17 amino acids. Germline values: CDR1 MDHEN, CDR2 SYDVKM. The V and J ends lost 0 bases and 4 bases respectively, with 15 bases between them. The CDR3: CASSLWKSSRLTGELFF. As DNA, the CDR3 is TGTGCCAGCAGTTTATGGAAGAGTTCGAGGCTCACCGGGGAGCTGTTTTTT.

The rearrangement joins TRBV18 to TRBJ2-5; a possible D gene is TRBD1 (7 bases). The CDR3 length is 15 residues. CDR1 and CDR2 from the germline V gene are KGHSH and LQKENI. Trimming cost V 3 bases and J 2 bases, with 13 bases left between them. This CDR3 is CASSPETGRQETQYF. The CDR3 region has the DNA TGTGCCAGCTCACCGGAGACAGGGAGGCAAGAGACCCAGTACTTC.

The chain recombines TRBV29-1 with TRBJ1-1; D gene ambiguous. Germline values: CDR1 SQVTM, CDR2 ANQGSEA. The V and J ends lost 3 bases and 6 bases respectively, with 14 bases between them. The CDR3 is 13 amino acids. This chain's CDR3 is CSVDGPAGAEAFF. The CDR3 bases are TGCAGCGTTGATGGCCCTGCAGGCGCTGAAGCTTTCTTT.

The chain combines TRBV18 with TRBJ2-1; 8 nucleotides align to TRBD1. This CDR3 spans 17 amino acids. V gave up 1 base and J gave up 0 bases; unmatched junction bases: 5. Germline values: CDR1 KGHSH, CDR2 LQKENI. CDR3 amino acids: CASSPRGQESSYNEQFF. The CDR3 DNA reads TGTGCCAGCTCACCACGGGGACAGGAGAGCTCCTACAATGAGCAGTTCTTC.

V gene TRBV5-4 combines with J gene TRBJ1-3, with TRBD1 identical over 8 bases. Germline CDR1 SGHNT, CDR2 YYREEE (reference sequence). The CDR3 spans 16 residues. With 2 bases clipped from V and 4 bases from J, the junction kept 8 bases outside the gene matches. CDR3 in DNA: TGTGCCAGCAGCTTTGACAGGGGAGGGCGAGGAAACACCATATATTTT. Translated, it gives CASSFDRGGRGNTIYF.

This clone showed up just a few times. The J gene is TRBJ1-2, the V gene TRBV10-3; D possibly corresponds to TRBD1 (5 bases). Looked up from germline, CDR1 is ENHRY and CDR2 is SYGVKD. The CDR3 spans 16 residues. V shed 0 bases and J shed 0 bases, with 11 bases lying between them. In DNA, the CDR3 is TGTGCCATCAGTGAGTCGTTGACAGAATCTAACTATGGCTACACCTTC. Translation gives CAISESLTESNYGYTF.

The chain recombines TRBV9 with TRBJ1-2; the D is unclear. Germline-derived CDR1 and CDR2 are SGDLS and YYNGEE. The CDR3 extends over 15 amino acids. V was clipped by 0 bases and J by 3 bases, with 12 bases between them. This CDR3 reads CASSVEPRRDYGYTF. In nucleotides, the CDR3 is TGTGCCAGCAGCGTAGAACCCCGGCGGGACTATGGCTACACCTTC. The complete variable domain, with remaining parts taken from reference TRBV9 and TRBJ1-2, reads DSGVTQTPKHLITATGQRVTLRCSPRSGDLSVYWYQQSLDQGLQFLIQYYNGEERAKGNILERFSAQQFPDLHSELNLSSLELGDSALYFCASSVEPRRDYGYTFGSGTRLTVV.